The 28 T cell receptor beta chains presented below share a single source sample, sequenced in a study of T cells after posttransplantation cyclophosphamide. Profiled with immunoSEQ multiplex PCR; TCRdb holds only in-frame clones, not every one. This sample has about 21,000 clones, with approximately 98% found just once. The sequencing sample was made of naive CD8+ T cells sorted from PBMCs. The receptors derive from a man in his forties in good health, CMV-negative, and a related stem cell transplant donor.

The chain combines TRBV5-6 with TRBJ2-3; 9 nucleotides match TRBD2. There are 15 residues in the CDR3. V trimming: 7 bases; J trimming: 4 bases; junction bases outside the gene matches: 10. Germline-derived CDR1 and CDR2 are SGHDT and YYEEEE. CDR3: CASSWGGRAPDTQYF. The CDR3 nucleotides read TGTGCCAGCTCGTGGGGCGGGAGGGCCCCAGATACGCAGTATTTT.

The V gene is TRBV7-8, the J gene TRBJ1-5, with D perhaps matching TRBD1 (5 bases). The CDR3 covers 16 residues. The germline CDR1 and CDR2 sequences are SGHVS and FQNEAQ. Trimming removed 1 base from V and 5 bases from J, with 15 bases in between. CDR3 nucleotide sequence: TGTGCCAGCAGCTTAGAACCCAGGACCAGGGATCAGCCCCAGCATTTT. Translation gives CASSLEPRTRDQPQHF. Filled out from reference TRBV7-8 and TRBJ1-5, the complete variable domain reads GAGVSQSPRYKVAKRGQDVALRCDPISGHVSLFWYQQALGQGPEFLTYFQNEAQLDKSGLPSDRFFAERPEGSVSTLKIQRTQQEDSAVYLCASSLEPRTRDQPQHFGDGTRLSIL.

About this clone: At one end the junction does not follow the germline gene, possibly because of a read error. This chain connects TRBV6-5 to TRBJ2-2; D is undetermined. The CDR3 is 13 amino acids. Looked up from germline, CDR1 is MNHEY and CDR2 is SVGAGI. CDR3 sequence reads: CASSYSAGGELFF. The CDR3 nucleotides read TGTGCCAGCAGCTACTCTGCCGGCGGGGAGCTGTTTTTT.

The V and J genes are TRBV28 and TRBJ2-5; TRBD2 aligns across 8 bases. This CDR3 contains 14 residues. The germline CDR1 and CDR2 sequences are MDHEN and SYDVKM. V was pared by 5 bases and J by 3 bases, with 5 bases of the junction left unmatched. The CDR3 coding sequence is TGTGCCAGCAGTCCGAGCGGGGGAAAAGAGACCCAGTACTTC. This encodes CASSPSGGKETQYF.

V is TRBV25-1 and J is TRBJ2-1; tentative D call: TRBD2 (6 bases). The V and J ends lost 2 bases and 9 bases respectively, with 14 bases between them. Germline V lookup: CDR1 MGHDK, CDR2 SYGVNS. The CDR3 totals 14 residues. The CDR3 nucleotides are TGTGCCAGCAGTGAACCTGTTAGCGGCAGTGAGCAGTTCTTC. This gives the protein CASSEPVSGSEQFF.

This sequence joins TRBV9 and TRBJ2-1; TRBD1 is a possible D gene (6 bases). CDR3 length: 15 residues. Trimming took off 4 bases at V and 0 bases at J, with 11 bases between the two ends. Germline V CDR1 and CDR2: SGDLS, YYNGEE. This CDR3 reads CASSLRGVSYNEQFF. CDR3 bases: TGTGCCAGCAGCCTCAGGGGTGTCTCCTACAATGAGCAGTTCTTC.

V gene TRBV7-2 combines with J gene TRBJ2-7, with D possibly matching TRBD1 (6 bases). Germline assignment: CDR1 SGHTA and CDR2 FQGNSA. V was cut by 2 bases and J by 0 bases, with 11 bases left in between. The CDR3 contains 15 residues. The CDR3 here is CASSLTGTNSYEQYF. The DNA for the CDR3 is TGTGCCAGCAGCTTAACCGGGACAAACTCCTACGAGCAGTACTTC.

The CDR3 loop reads CASSYPGLAGDYEQYF. The CDR3 DNA sequence: TGTGCCAGCAGTTACCCGGGACTAGCGGGGGACTACGAGCAGTACTTC. The V gene is TRBV6-5, the J gene TRBJ2-7; 14 bases agree with TRBD2. Unmatched junction bases numbered 3, after V lost 2 bases and J lost 3 bases. The CDR3 contains 16 residues. CDR1 is MNHEY and CDR2 is SVGAGI in the germline V gene.

The chain links TRBV6-6 to TRBJ2-7, with D perhaps matching TRBD1 (6 bases). With 4 bases removed from V and 5 bases from J, the gap between germline ends came to 18 bases. The CDR3 has 15 residues. Germline V gene data show CDR1 as MNHNY and CDR2 as SVGAGI (reference sequence). The CDR3 DNA is TGTGCCAGCAGTTTACACATGGGGGCAATTGACGAGCAGTACTTC. Amino acids: CASSLHMGAIDEQYF.

This clone has just one count. The chain uses TRBV28 and TRBJ2-7, with TRBD2 matching 12 bases. J was trimmed by 5 bases and V by 6 bases; bases with no gene match: 8. Germline CDR1 MDHEN, CDR2 SYDVKM. The CDR3 runs to 15 residues. The CDR3 nucleotides are TGTGCCAGCAGGTCCACTAGCGGGAGGTCCCACGAGCAGTACTTC. Translation: CASRSTSGRSHEQYF.

The chain couples TRBV6-5 to TRBJ1-1; maybe TRBD1 (5 bases). Trimming removed 2 bases from V and 6 bases from J, with 13 bases in between. Germline loops: CDR1 MNHEY, CDR2 SVGAGI. This CDR3 has 14 residues. CDR3 amino acids: CASSYGGEHAEAFF. For the CDR3, the DNA is TGTGCCAGCAGTTACGGGGGGGAACACGCTGAAGCTTTCTTT.

The J gene is TRBJ2-1, the V gene TRBV7-9; TRBD2 aligns across 7 bases. The CDR3 is 16 residues long. V was clipped by 2 bases and J by 0 bases; unmatched bases: 4. From germline, CDR1 is SEHNR and CDR2 FQNEAQ (reference sequence). The CDR3 DNA follows: TGTGCCAGCAGCTTATCTGGCGGGAGCTCCTACAATGAGCAGTTCTTC. Its translation: CASSLSGGSSYNEQFF.

This chain joins TRBV10-3 and TRBJ1-1; 10 nucleotides agree with TRBD1. Germline values: CDR1 ENHRY, CDR2 SYGVKD. CDR3 length: 16 amino acids. V was pared by 4 bases and J by 6 bases, with 11 bases of the junction left unmatched. Written as DNA, the CDR3 is TGTGCCATCAGTGGGACAGGGGGGGCTTATGGTGCTGAAGCTTTCTTT. Translation gives CAISGTGGAYGAEAFF.

The chain recombines TRBV27 with TRBJ2-7, with no clear D. This CDR3 is 13 amino acids long. V shed 5 bases and J shed 0 bases, with 8 bases lying between them. From germline, CDR1 is MNHEY and CDR2 SMNVEV (reference sequence). For the CDR3, the DNA is TGTGCCAGCAGTCGAACCAGCTCCTACGAGCAGTACTTC. It translates to CASSRTSSYEQYF.

J is TRBJ2-4 and V is TRBV4-1, with 8 nucleotides matching TRBD2. The CDR3 sequence is 15 residues long. J gave up 5 bases and V 0 bases, and 3 bases lay outside the gene matches. Germline CDR1 reads MGHRA; CDR2 reads YSYEKL. CDR3: CASSQEFSGENIQYF. For the CDR3, the DNA is TGCGCCAGCAGCCAAGAGTTTAGCGGGGAAAACATTCAGTACTTC.

The chain links TRBV28 to TRBJ1-1; D might be TRBD1 (5 bases). V was trimmed by 3 bases and J by 1 base, leaving 6 bases between them. The CDR3 is 13 amino acids. CDR1 and CDR2 from the germline V gene are MDHEN and SYDVKM. CDR3 coding DNA: TGTGCCAGCAGTTTGGGGCAGAACACTGAAGCTTTCTTT. Amino acids: CASSLGQNTEAFF.

The gene calls are TRBV9 and TRBJ1-2; D is ambiguous. V was cut by 4 bases and J by 5 bases, with 12 bases left in between. The CDR3 covers 13 residues. Germline assignment: CDR1 SGDLS and CDR2 YYNGEE. DNA of the CDR3: TGTGCCAGCAGCCCCGGTGCCGGGTATGGCTACACCTTC. Translated, it gives CASSPGAGYGYTF.

V gene TRBV5-8 combines with J gene TRBJ2-1; 7 bases are a match to TRBD1. The CDR3 runs 13 residues. V was pared by 4 bases and J by 5 bases, with 3 bases of the junction left unmatched. Germline V gene sequence: CDR1 SGHTS, CDR2 YDEGEE. CDR3 DNA: TGTGCCAGCAGCCGACAGGGCCACAATGAGCAGTTCTTC. This gives the protein CASSRQGHNEQFF.

The chain employs TRBV28 and TRBJ1-1; unclear D gene. This CDR3 contains 13 residues. Germline CDR1 and CDR2: MDHEN and SYDVKM. V was trimmed by 6 bases and J by 0 bases, leaving 8 bases between them. CDR3: CASSPVLNTEAFF. The CDR3 DNA reads as TGTGCCAGCAGCCCAGTCCTGAACACTGAAGCTTTCTTT.

The V call is TRBV27, the J call TRBJ2-7, with a possible D match to TRBD2 (7 bases). Deletions cut 7 bases from V and 1 base from J, with 11 bases between. This CDR3 region has 13 residues. Germline-derived CDR1 and CDR2 are MNHEY and SMNVEV (reference sequence). The DNA for the CDR3 is TGTGCCAGCACCGGGGGGCTGTCCTACGAGCAGTACTTC. It specifies CASTGGLSYEQYF.

The chain is built from TRBV7-2 and TRBJ1-1; possible D gene TRBD1, 6 bases. V lost 0 bases to trimming and J lost 5 bases, with 10 bases between them. CDR3 length: 14 amino acids. Germline CDR1 SGHTA, CDR2 FQGNSA. In DNA, the CDR3 is TGTGCCAGCAGCTTAGCGGGGGACATTACTGAAGCTTTCTTT. This translates into CASSLAGDITEAFF. Drawing the rest from reference TRBV7-2 and TRBJ1-1, the complete variable domain is GAGVSQSPSNKVTEKGKDVELRCDPISGHTALYWYRQSLGQGLEFLIYFQGNSAPDKSGLPSDRFSAERTGGSVSTLTIQRTQQEDSAVYLCASSLAGDITEAFFGQGTRLTVV.

The sample holds one count of this clone. V gene TRBV19 combines with J gene TRBJ2-7; 8 bases line up with TRBD1. Germline V lookup: CDR1 LNHDA, CDR2 SQIVND (reference sequence). The V and J ends lost 6 bases and 7 bases, in that order; junction bases with no gene match: 11. The CDR3 contains 14 residues. In DNA, the CDR3 is TGTGCCAGTAGCAAAGGACAGGGACTGAGAGAGCAGTACTTC. Its translation is CASSKGQGLREQYF.

The rearrangement uses TRBV11-1 and TRBJ2-7; 13 nucleotides line up with TRBD2. Looked up from germline, CDR1 is SGHAT and CDR2 is FQDESV (reference sequence). V was pared by 5 bases and J by 7 bases, with 8 bases of the junction left unmatched. The CDR3 totals 15 residues. The CDR3 reads CASSPTLAGGQEQYF. The CDR3 bases are TGTGCCAGCAGCCCGACACTAGCGGGAGGGCAAGAGCAGTACTTC. The complete variable domain, with remaining parts taken from reference TRBV11-1 and TRBJ2-7, reads EAEVAQSPRYKITEKSQAVAFWCDPISGHATLYWYRQILGQGPELLVQFQDESVVDDSQLPKDRFSAERLKGVDSTLKIQPAELGDSAMYLCASSPTLAGGQEQYFGPGTRLTVT.

The chain uses TRBV6-1 and TRBJ1-1; the match to TRBD1 covers 11 bases. J gave up 0 bases and V 6 bases, and 3 bases lay outside the gene matches. The germline gives CDR1 MNHNS, CDR2 SASEGT. This CDR3 has 15 residues. This CDR3 is CASSPGQGVNTEAFF. The CDR3 DNA follows: TGTGCCAGCAGCCCGGGACAGGGGGTGAACACTGAAGCTTTCTTT.

Written as DNA, the CDR3 is TGTGCCAGCAGTTCCCTTAAGGACACGGGTTTGCTTGGCGAGCAGTACTTC. It yields the protein CASSSLKDTGLLGEQYF. The rearrangement uses TRBV27 and TRBJ2-7; perhaps TRBD1 as D (5 bases). V gave up 4 bases and J gave up 6 bases, with 25 bases separating them. The CDR3 extends over 17 amino acids. Germline V gives CDR1 MNHEY, CDR2 SMNVEV (reference sequence).

This chain joins TRBV4-2 and TRBJ1-5; possible D gene TRBD1, 6 bases. V gave up 2 bases and J gave up 4 bases, with 12 bases separating them. This CDR3 spans 15 amino acids. From germline, CDR1 is LGHNA and CDR2 YNFKEQ. The CDR3 reads CASSQWTATNQPQHF. CDR3 bases: TGTGCCAGCAGCCAATGGACAGCTACAAATCAGCCCCAGCATTTT.

This rearrangement joins TRBV7-9 to TRBJ2-1; no clear D. The CDR3 sequence is 11 residues long. Trimming removed 6 bases at V and 9 bases at J, with 9 bases between. CDR1 and CDR2 from the germline V gene are SEHNR and FQNEAQ (reference sequence). The CDR3 loop reads CASSAQVEQFF. The CDR3, as DNA: TGTGCCAGCAGTGCCCAGGTTGAGCAGTTCTTC.

The V call is TRBV9, the J call TRBJ2-1, with 7 bases fitting TRBD2. V shed 2 bases and J 9 bases; nucleotides not matched to a gene: 8. This CDR3 region has 14 residues. Germline V CDR1 and CDR2: SGDLS, YYNGEE. For the CDR3, the DNA is TGTGCCAGCAGCGTCGGGGGGAGTAGCGGTGAGCAGTTCTTC. Protein product: CASSVGGSSGEQFF.